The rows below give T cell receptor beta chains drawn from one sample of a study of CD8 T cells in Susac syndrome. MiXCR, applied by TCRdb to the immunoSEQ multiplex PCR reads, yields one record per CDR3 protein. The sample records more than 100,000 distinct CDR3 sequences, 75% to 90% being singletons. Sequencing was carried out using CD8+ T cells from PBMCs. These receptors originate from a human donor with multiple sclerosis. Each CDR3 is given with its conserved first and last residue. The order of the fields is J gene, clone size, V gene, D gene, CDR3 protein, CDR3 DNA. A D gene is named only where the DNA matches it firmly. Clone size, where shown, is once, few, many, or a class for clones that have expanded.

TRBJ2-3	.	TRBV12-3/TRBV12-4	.	CASSPVDGGASTDTQYF	TGTGCCAGCAGTCCCGTTGATGGGGGAGCTAGCACAGATACGCAGTATTTT
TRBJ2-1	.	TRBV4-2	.	CASSQDPTANEQFF	TGTGCCAGCAGCCAAGATCCGACAGCCAATGAGCAGTTCTTC
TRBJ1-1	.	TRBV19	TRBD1	CASSADRGTEAFF	TGTGCCAGTAGTGCCGACAGGGGCACTGAAGCTTTCTTT
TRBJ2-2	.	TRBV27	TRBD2	CASSLMGGIAGELLF	TGTGCCAGCAGTTTAATGGGAGGGATTGCCGGGGAGCTGCTTTTT
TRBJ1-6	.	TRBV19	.	CASSTDDSYNSPLHF	TGTGCCAGTTCTACTGATGACTCCTATAATTCACCCCTCCACTTT
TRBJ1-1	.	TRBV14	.	CASSQDGENTEAFF	TGTGCCAGCAGCCAAGACGGGGAGAACACTGAAGCTTTCTTT
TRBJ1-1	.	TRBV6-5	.	CASSYRETFFLAFF	TGTGCCAGCAGTTACAGGGAGACATTCTTTTTGGCTTTCTTT
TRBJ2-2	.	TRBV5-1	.	CASSSDKFGELFF	TGCGCCAGCAGCTCTGACAAGTTCGGGGAGCTGTTTTTT
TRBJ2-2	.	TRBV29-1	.	CSVVDRLDTGELFF	TGCAGCGTTGTTGATCGCCTGGACACCGGGGAGCTGTTTTTT
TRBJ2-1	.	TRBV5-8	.	CASSSGTREYNEQFF	TGTGCCAGCAGCTCCGGGACAAGAGAATACAATGAGCAGTTCTTC
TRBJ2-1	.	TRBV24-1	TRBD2	CATSRLAGPYNEQFF	TGTGCCACCAGTCGCCTAGCGGGTCCGTACAATGAGCAGTTCTTC
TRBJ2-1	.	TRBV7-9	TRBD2	CASSLNQGLHNEQFF	TGTGCCAGCAGCTTGAACCAGGGACTACACAATGAGCAGTTCTTC
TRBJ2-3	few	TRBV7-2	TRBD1	CASSWAGGGTDTQYF	TGTGCCAGCAGCTGGGCAGGGGGCGGCACAGATACGCAGTATTTT
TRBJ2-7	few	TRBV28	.	CASSLRLGEQYF	TGTGCCAGCAGTTTGCGCCTAGGCGAGCAGTACTTC
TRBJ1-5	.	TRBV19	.	CASRTRAAEVNNQPQHF	TGTGCCAGTAGAACAAGGGCAGCCGAGGTAAACAATCAGCCCCAGCATTTT
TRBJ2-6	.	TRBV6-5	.	CASSSSLSGANVLTF	TGTGCCAGCAGTTCCAGTCTCTCTGGGGCCAACGTCCTGACTTTC
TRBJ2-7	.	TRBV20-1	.	CSARSRLLGNSYEQYF	TGCAGTGCTAGAAGTCGGTTGTTGGGCAACTCCTACGAGCAGTACTTC
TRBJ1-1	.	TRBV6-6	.	CASTPDGPEAFF	TGTGCCAGCACCCCAGACGGCCCTGAAGCTTTCTTT
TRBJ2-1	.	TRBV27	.	CASSFLNSYGAYNEQFF	TGTGCCAGCAGTTTCCTAAACTCATATGGGGCCTACAATGAGCAGTTCTTC
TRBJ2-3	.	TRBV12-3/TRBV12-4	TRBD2	CASSPMTSGGTDTQYF	TGTGCCAGCAGTCCGATGACTAGCGGGGGCACAGATACGCAGTATTTT
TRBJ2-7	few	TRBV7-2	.	CASSLVGQGRGPYEQYF	TGTGCCAGCAGCTTAGTCGGTCAGGGCAGGGGACCCTACGAGCAGTACTTC
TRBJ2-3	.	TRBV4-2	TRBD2	CASSQESSGSSADTQYF	TGTGCCAGCAGCCAAGAGTCTAGCGGGAGTTCTGCAGATACGCAGTATTTT
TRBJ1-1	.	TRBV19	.	CATSLGSGEAFF	TGTGCCACCTCGTTAGGGTCGGGTGAAGCTTTCTTT
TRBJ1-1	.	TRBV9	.	CASSVGQGNPFNTEAFF	TGTGCCAGCAGCGTAGGGCAGGGCAACCCTTTCAACACTGAAGCTTTCTTT
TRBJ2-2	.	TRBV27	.	CASKGTLDGDTGELFF	TGTGCCAGCAAGGGGACACTGGACGGAGACACCGGGGAGCTGTTTTTT
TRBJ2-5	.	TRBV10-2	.	CASSEYGVQETQYF	TGCGCCAGCAGTGAGTACGGGGTCCAAGAGACCCAGTACTTC
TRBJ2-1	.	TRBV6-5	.	CASSPLDYYNEQFF	TGTGCCAGCAGCCCTCTTGACTATTACAATGAGCAGTTCTTC
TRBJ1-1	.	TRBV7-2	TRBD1	CASSLIGRGGNTEAFF	TGTGCCAGCAGCTTAATAGGCAGGGGGGGGAACACTGAAGCTTTCTTT
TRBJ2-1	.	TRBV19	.	CASSGGPYNEQFF	TGTGCCAGTAGTGGGGGACCCTACAATGAGCAGTTCTTC
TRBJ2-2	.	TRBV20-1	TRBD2	CSASGREVLPGELFF	TGCAGTGCTAGCGGGCGGGAGGTACTCCCCGGGGAGCTGTTTTTT
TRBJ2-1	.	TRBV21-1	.	CASRTRLAGIYNEQFF	TGTGCCAGCAGAACGAGACTAGCGGGTATCTACAATGAGCAGTTCTTC
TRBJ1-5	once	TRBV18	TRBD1	CASSPPEGAYSNQPQHF	TGTGCCAGCTCACCACCGGAGGGGGCCTATAGCAATCAGCCCCAGCATTTT
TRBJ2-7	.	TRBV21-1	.	CASSKERTPSSYGQYF	TGTGCCAGCAGCAAAGAAAGGACACCAAGCTCCTACGGGCAGTACTTC
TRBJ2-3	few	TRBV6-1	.	CASSYRTDGADTQYF	TGTGCCAGCAGTTACCGGACCGACGGGGCAGATACGCAGTATTTT
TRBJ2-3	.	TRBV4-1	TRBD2	CASSPLADTDTQYF	TGCGCCAGCAGCCCGCTAGCGGACACAGATACGCAGTATTTT
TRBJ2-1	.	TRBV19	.	CASSGTYNEQFF	TGTGCCAGTAGCGGGACCTACAATGAGCAGTTCTTC
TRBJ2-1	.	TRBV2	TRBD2	CASTWRTSALGYEQFF	TGTGCCAGCACCTGGCGGACTAGCGCCCTCGGCTATGAGCAGTTCTTC
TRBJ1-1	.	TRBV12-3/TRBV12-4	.	CASSLGAPEAFF	TGTGCCAGCAGTTTAGGAGCTCCTGAAGCTTTCTTT
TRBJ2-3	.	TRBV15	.	CATSDRTDTQYF	TGTGCCACCAGCGATCGGACAGATACGCAGTATTTT
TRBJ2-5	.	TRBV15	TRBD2	CATSRGLAVQETQYF	TGTGCCACCAGCAGGGGACTAGCGGTGCAAGAGACCCAGTACTTC
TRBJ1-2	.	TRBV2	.	CASSEGPPGDGYTF	TGTGCCAGCAGTGAAGGTCCGCCCGGGGATGGCTACACCTTC